The 8 T cell receptor beta chains listed next were all sequenced from one sample in a study of CD8+CD57+ T cells in acquired aplastic anemia. Profiling that covered TCR beta VDJ and CDR3 relied on genomic DNA as its template. Each CDR3 protein is one row after TCRdb ran MiXCR on the reads. The repertoire holds a few hundred thousand distinct CDR3 sequences, about a third seen once, with around 0.82% in the top ten. Before being chosen for sequencing, patients had shown CD8+CD57+ cell expansion by flow cytometry. Sample: sorted CD4+, CD8+, or CD8+CD57+ T cells (not recorded which) from PBMCs. The origin of the receptors is a human donor with aplastic anemia.

This clonotype turned up a few times. The V call is TRBV24-1, the J call TRBJ2-7; D gene uncertain. CDR1 KGHDR and CDR2 SFDVKD come from the germline V gene. This CDR3 comprises 13 residues. Trimming took off 11 bases at V and 7 bases at J, with 20 bases between the two ends. CDR3 DNA sequence: TGTGCCAGCGTGGTCCCTTCGGCTTTAGAGCAGTACTTC. Protein: CASVVPSALEQYF.

V and J are TRBV6-5 and TRBJ2-7; D might be TRBD2 (6 bases). Germline CDR1 MNHEY, CDR2 SVGAGI. V was trimmed by 4 bases and J by 3 bases, leaving 10 bases between them. The CDR3 runs 13 residues. The CDR3 nucleotides are TGTGCCAGCAGTTGGCAGGGAGGCTACGAGCAGTACTTC. It encodes CASSWQGGYEQYF.

This clonotype was recorded many times. The chain joins TRBV20-1 to TRBJ2-7; D is unresolved. This CDR3 contains 14 residues. Trimming pared 6 bases from V and 1 base from J, leaving 16 bases between. Germline V lookup: CDR1 DFQATT, CDR2 SNEGSKA (reference sequence). The CDR3 DNA reads TGCAGTGCGGCGGATGGCGCCGGGTCCTACGAGCAGTACTTC. Residues: CSAADGAGSYEQYF.

The chain has TRBV5-4 and TRBJ1-6; a possible D gene is TRBD1 (6 bases). Per the germline V gene, CDR1 is SGHNT and CDR2 is YYREEE (reference sequence). Trimming cost V 3 bases and J 4 bases, with 14 bases left between them. The CDR3 is 16 amino acids. CDR3 in DNA: TGTGCCAGCAGCTCGGTACAGGGAGGGTATAATTCACCCCTCCACTTT. Encoded protein: CASSSVQGGYNSPLHF.

The V and J genes are TRBV10-3 and TRBJ1-1, with no clear D. The V gene lost 2 bases and the J gene lost 4 bases, with 14 bases spanning the gap. The germline CDR1 and CDR2 sequences are ENHRY and SYGVKD. CDR3 length: 15 amino acids. The CDR3 bases are TGTGCCATCAGTGAGGGGCTTGGTGGACGCACTGAAGCTTTCTTT. Translating it yields CAISEGLGGRTEAFF.

The chain has TRBV24-1 and TRBJ1-5; 8 nucleotides line up with TRBD1. The J segment lost 5 bases and the V segment lost 7 bases, leaving 9 bases of the junction unmatched. Germline assignment: CDR1 KGHDR and CDR2 SFDVKD. The CDR3 runs to 15 residues. The chain's CDR3 is CATSGQGGPYQPQHF. The CDR3 DNA reads TGTGCCACCAGCGGACAGGGAGGTCCCTATCAGCCCCAGCATTTT.

This clonotype was observed at least ten times. V gene TRBV7-3 combines with J gene TRBJ2-1; D is unclear. The V gene's germline CDR1 is SGHTA and CDR2 FQGTGA. CDR3 length: 12 residues. CDR3 nucleotides: TGTGCGACGAGCGCCTCCTACAATGAGCAGTTCTTC. Its protein product is CATSASYNEQFF.

The V gene is TRBV10-3, the J gene TRBJ2-5; D gene unclear. Trimming stripped 6 bases from V and 5 bases from J, with 7 bases between. This CDR3 spans 11 amino acids. Germline lookup yields CDR1 ENHRY and CDR2 SYGVKD. DNA of the CDR3: TGTGCCATCAGGCGATCCGAGACCCAGTACTTC. Protein product: CAIRRSETQYF.